Listed below are T cell receptor beta chains from one sample, sequenced in a study of blood T cell repertoires in COVID-19. Profiled with immunoSEQ multiplex PCR; TCRdb holds only in-frame clones, not every one. This sample yields some 300,000 clones, of which about nine tenths are seen a single time; over 1.5% belongs to the top ten. Sequences were obtained from peripheral blood. Receptors were obtained from a woman aged 25 to 39 with COVID-19, enrolled during active disease. The CDR3 runs from the conserved cysteine through the conserved F or W. Each record gives: clone size, J gene, V gene, D gene, CDR3 DNA, CDR3 protein. The D gene is left open where the match is weak. Not all rows give a size; the values are once, few, many and, for expanded clones, a class.

>NA|TRBJ1-3|TRBV21-1|NA
TGTGCTATTTGGACATCCTCTGGAAACACCATATATTTT
CAIWTSSGNTIYF
>NA|TRBJ1-5|TRBV5-3|TRBD1
TGTGCCAGAAGCTTGACAGGGGTGAAGCAGCCCCAGCATTTT
CARSLTGVKQPQHF
>NA|TRBJ2-5|TRBV7-9|NA
TGTGCCAGCAGCTTATGGGTTCGCGGGGAAGAGACCCAGTACTTC
CASSLWVRGEETQYF
>NA|TRBJ1-5|TRBV7-2|TRBD1
TGTGCCAGCAGCTTAGGACAGGGGCAGGGACAGCCCCAGCATTTT
CASSLGQGQGQPQHF
>NA|TRBJ1-4|TRBV7-9|NA
TGTGCCAGCAGCTTAACAGGTGAAAAACTGTTTTTT
CASSLTGEKLFF
>NA|TRBJ1-1|TRBV4-2|NA
TGTGCCAGCAGCCAAGACCCCGCTGAAGCTTTCTTT
CASSQDPAEAFF
>NA|TRBJ1-6|TRBV7-6|NA
TGTGCCAGCAGCGATACAGCCATCTCTGGGAATTCACCCCTCCACTTT
CASSDTAISGNSPLHF
>NA|TRBJ1-6|TRBV7-9|NA
TGTGCCAGCAGCCGAGACGGGAATTCACCCCTCCACTTT
CASSRDGNSPLHF
>NA|TRBJ1-4|TRBV5-6|NA
TGTGCCAGCAGCTTTCAGTTAACTAATGAAAAACTGTTTTTT
CASSFQLTNEKLFF
>NA|TRBJ1-4|TRBV18|TRBD1
TGTGCCAGCTCAGCAGGGACAGCGGCAACTAATGAAAAACTGTTTTTT
CASSAGTAATNEKLFF
>few|TRBJ2-6|TRBV4-2|NA
TGTGCCAGCAGCCCCACAGGGAGCTCTGGGGCCAACGTCCTGACTTTC
CASSPTGSSGANVLTF
>NA|TRBJ1-6|TRBV5-6|NA
TGTGCCAGCAGCTTGCCCGGCGGTATTAATTCACCCCTCCACTTT
CASSLPGGINSPLHF
>NA|TRBJ1-4|TRBV3-1/TRBV3-2|NA
TGTGCCAGCAGCCAAGTGAGAGGGTCCGAAAAACTGTTTTTT
CASSQVRGSEKLFF
>many|TRBJ1-3|TRBV5-6|TRBD1
TGTGCCAGCAGCGGACCGCCGACAGGGAGCTTGGCCGGAAACACCATATATTTT
CASSGPPTGSLAGNTIYF
>NA|TRBJ1-6|TRBV13|TRBD1
TGTGCCAGCAGCCTCCACAGGGGCGGTAATTCACCCCTCCACTTT
CASSLHRGGNSPLHF
>NA|TRBJ1-2|TRBV14|NA
TGTGCCAGCAGCCAACACCAGACTAGTCGGTATGGCTACACCTTC
CASSQHQTSRYGYTF
>NA|TRBJ1-6|TRBV3-1/TRBV3-2|TRBD1
TGTGCCAGCAGCGGCCGGACAGGGGGCTCCTATAATTCACCCCTCCACTTT
CASSGRTGGSYNSPLHF
>NA|TRBJ2-3|TRBV5-7|TRBD2
TGTGCCAGCAGCTTCGGTGTTAGCGGGGGGAAGAGGGGCACAGATACGCAGTATTTT
CASSFGVSGGKRGTDTQYF
>NA|TRBJ1-1|TRBV6-5|NA
TGTGCCAGCAGTTTGTCAATGAACACTGAAGCTTTCTTT
CASSLSMNTEAFF
>NA|TRBJ1-2|TRBV3-1/TRBV3-2|TRBD1
TGTGCCAGCAGCCAAGGCATACAGGGGGCTCGGGGCTACACCTTC
CASSQGIQGARGYTF
>NA|TRBJ1-1|TRBV5-1|NA
TGCGCCAGCAGCTGGGGGACTCCCGGCGAGGTAGCTTTCTTT
CASSWGTPGEVAFF
>NA|TRBJ1-1|TRBV30|NA
TGTGCCTGGAGCGGGTTGAACACTGAAGCTTTCTTT
CAWSGLNTEAFF
>NA|TRBJ2-1|TRBV11-3|TRBD2
TGTGCCAGCAGCTTAGATCTAACTAGCGGGGGGTACAATGAGCAGTTCTTC
CASSLDLTSGGYNEQFF
>NA|TRBJ2-7|TRBV3-1/TRBV3-2|NA
TGTGCCAGCAGCCAACCAGGGGACTACGAGCAGTACTTC
CASSQPGDYEQYF
>NA|TRBJ2-1|TRBV5-1|TRBD1
TGCGCCAGCAGCTTGTTGGCGTCAGGGGGCTACAATGAGCAGTTCTTC
CASSLLASGGYNEQFF
>once|TRBJ2-7|TRBV30|TRBD1
TGTGCCTGGAGTGCACAGGGGAACGAGCAGTACTTC
CAWSAQGNEQYF